This T cell receptor beta chain was profiled in a study of blood T cell repertoires in COVID-19. In the source study's methods: Using reference gene primer amplification, nucleated cell counts were estimated. The assay was immunoSEQ multiplex PCR, and TCRdb's table has in-frame clones only and misses some. The V and J calls and clone size were taken over from that table, and D and trimming were inferred from the DNA. This table has fewer than 70,000 clones, around 90% appearing once. The CDR3 is made up of 17 amino acids. V shed 5 bases and J 0 bases; nucleotides not matched to a gene: 6. Germline V gene data show CDR1 as MGHDK and CDR2 as SYGVNS.

The sequenced sample consisted of peripheral blood. This chain links TRBV25-1 with TRBJ2-6; 8 positions match TRBD2. The receptor was derived from a human donor in a cohort sampled during active COVID-19. CDR3 protein: CASSTERESSGANVLTF. Here the CDR3 DNA reads TGTGCCAGCAGTACGGAGCGGGAGTCCTCTGGGGCCAACGTCCTGACTTTC.